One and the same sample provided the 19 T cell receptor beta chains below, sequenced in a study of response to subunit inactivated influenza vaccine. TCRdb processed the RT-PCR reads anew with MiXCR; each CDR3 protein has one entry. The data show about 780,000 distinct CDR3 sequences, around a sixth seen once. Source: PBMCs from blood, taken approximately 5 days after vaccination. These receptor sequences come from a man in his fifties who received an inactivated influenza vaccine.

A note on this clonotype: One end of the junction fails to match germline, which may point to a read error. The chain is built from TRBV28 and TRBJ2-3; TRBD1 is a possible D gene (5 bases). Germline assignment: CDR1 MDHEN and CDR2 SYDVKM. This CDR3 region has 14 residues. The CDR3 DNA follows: TGTGCCAGCAATTTAAGGGGTGTAAATCCGTCGCAGTATTTT. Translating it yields CASNLRGVNPSQYF. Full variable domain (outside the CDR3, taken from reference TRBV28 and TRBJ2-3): DVKVTQSSRYLVKRTGEKVFLECVQDMDHENMFWYRQDPGLGLRLIYFSYDVKMKEKGDIPEGYSVSREKKERFSLILESASTNQTSMYLCASNLRGVNPSQYFGPGTRLTVL.

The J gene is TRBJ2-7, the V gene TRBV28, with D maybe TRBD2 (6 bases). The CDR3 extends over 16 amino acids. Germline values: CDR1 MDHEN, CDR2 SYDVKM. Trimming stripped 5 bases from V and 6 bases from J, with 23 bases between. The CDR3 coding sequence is TGTGCCAGCAGTCGAATATCCGGGAGTCAACGGAGCGAGCAGTACTTC. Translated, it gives CASSRISGSQRSEQYF. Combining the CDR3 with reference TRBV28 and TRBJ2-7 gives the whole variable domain DVKVTQSSRYLVKRTGEKVFLECVQDMDHENMFWYRQDPGLGLRLIYFSYDVKMKEKGDIPEGYSVSREKKERFSLILESASTNQTSMYLCASSRISGSQRSEQYFGPGTRLTVT.

CDR3 sequence reads: CASSPVINGAYNEQFF. In DNA, the CDR3 is TGTGCCAGCAGCCCGGTCATAAACGGGGCTTACAATGAGCAGTTCTTC. V is TRBV5-8 and J is TRBJ2-1; D is possibly TRBD1 or TRBD2 (5 bases each). The CDR3 contains 16 residues. V was clipped by 4 bases and J by 4 bases, with 18 bases between them. Germline V lookup: CDR1 SGHTS, CDR2 YDEGEE.

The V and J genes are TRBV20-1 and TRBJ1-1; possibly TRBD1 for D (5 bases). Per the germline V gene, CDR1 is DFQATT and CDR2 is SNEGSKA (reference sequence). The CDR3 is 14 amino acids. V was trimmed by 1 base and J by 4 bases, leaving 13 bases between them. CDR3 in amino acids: CSARAGGGATEAFF. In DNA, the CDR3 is TGCAGTGCTAGAGCAGGCGGAGGGGCCACTGAAGCTTTCTTT.

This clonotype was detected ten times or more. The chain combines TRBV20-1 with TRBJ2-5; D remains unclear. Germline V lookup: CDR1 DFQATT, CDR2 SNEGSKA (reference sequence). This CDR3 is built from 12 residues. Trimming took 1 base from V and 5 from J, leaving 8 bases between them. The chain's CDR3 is CSARGRDETQYF. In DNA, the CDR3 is TGCAGTGCTAGAGGCCGCGACGAGACCCAGTACTTC.

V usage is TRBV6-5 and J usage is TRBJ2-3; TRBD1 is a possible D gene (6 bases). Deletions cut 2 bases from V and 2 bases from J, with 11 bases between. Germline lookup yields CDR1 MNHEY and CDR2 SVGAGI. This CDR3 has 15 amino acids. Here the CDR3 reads CASSYGQGHTDTQYF. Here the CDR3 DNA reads TGTGCCAGCAGTTACGGTCAGGGACACACAGATACGCAGTATTTT.

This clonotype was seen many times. Written as DNA, the CDR3 is TGCGCCAGCAAGCGGTCAACTAATGAAAAACTGTTTTTT. Translated, it gives CASKRSTNEKLFF. J is TRBJ1-4 and V is TRBV10-2; D is unresolved. This CDR3 has 13 residues. In germline, CDR1 is WSHSY, CDR2 SAAADI. V was clipped by 7 bases and J by 0 bases, with 6 bases between them.

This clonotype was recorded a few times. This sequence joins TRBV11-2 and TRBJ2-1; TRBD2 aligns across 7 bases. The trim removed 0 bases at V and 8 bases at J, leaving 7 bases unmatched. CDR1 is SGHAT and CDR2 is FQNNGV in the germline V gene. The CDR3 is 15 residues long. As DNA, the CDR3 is TGTGCCAGCAGCTTAGAAAGGGCGGGAGACTATGAGCAGTTCTTC. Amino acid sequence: CASSLERAGDYEQFF.

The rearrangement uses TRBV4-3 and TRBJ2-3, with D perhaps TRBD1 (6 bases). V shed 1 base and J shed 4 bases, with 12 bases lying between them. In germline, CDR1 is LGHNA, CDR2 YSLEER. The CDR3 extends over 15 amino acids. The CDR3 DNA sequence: TGCGCCAGCAGCCAAGGGGACACTGGCGCAGATACGCAGTATTTT. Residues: CASSQGDTGADTQYF.

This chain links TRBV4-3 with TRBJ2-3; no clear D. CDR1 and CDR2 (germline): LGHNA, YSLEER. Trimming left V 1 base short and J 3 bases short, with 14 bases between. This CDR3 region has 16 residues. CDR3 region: CASSQGSWFGTDTQYF. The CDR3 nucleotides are TGCGCCAGCAGCCAAGGGAGTTGGTTTGGTACAGATACGCAGTATTTT.

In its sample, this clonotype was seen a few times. This CDR3 reads CASSLGHRRVNTEAFF. As DNA, the CDR3 is TGTGCCAGCAGCCTGGGGCACAGACGAGTGAACACTGAAGCTTTCTTT. This chain connects TRBV7-8 to TRBJ1-1, with D perhaps TRBD1 (5 bases). Germline V CDR1 and CDR2: SGHVS, FQNEAQ. CDR3 length: 16 residues. V lost 5 bases and J 0 bases, leaving 16 bases between the germline ends.

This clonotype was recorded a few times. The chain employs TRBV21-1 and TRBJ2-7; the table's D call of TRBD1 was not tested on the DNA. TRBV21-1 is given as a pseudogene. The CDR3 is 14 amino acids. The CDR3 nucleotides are TGTGCCAGCATCCGTCAGACAGGGGGCGACGAGCAGTACTTC. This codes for CASIRQTGGDEQYF.

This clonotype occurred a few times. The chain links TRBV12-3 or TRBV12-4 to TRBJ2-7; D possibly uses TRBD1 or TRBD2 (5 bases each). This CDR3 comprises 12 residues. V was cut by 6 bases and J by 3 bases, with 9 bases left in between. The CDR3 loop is CASSGTVYEQYF. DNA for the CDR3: TGTGCCAGCAGCGGGACGGTCTACGAGCAGTACTTC.

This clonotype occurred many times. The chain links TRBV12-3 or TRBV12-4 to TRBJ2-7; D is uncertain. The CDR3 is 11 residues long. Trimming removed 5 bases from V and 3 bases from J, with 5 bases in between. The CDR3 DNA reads TGTGCCAGCAGTGGGCGCTACGAGCAGTACTTC. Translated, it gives CASSGRYEQYF.

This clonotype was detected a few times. CDR3 DNA sequence: TGTGCCAGCAGCCAAAGCCTGTTGCAGGCCGAGCAGTACTTC. Translated: CASSQSLLQAEQYF. The chain uses TRBV3-1 and TRBJ2-7; D remains ambiguous. CDR1 is LGHDT, CDR2 YNNKEL, per germline (reference sequence). V dropped 2 bases and J dropped 6 bases, with 14 bases sitting between them. The CDR3 runs 14 residues.

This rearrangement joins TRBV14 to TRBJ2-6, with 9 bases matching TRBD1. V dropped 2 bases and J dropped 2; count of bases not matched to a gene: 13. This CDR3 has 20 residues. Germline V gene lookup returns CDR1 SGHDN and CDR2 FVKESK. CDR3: CASSQKFRNRGRAGANVLTF. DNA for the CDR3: TGTGCCAGCAGCCAAAAGTTTCGAAACAGGGGGCGAGCTGGGGCCAACGTCCTGACTTTC.

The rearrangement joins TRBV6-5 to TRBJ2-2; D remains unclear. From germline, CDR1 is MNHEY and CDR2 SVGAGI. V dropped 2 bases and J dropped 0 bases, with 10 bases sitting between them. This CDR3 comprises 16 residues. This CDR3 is CASSYDSFSNTGELFF. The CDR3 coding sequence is TGTGCCAGCAGTTACGACTCCTTCTCGAACACCGGGGAGCTGTTTTTT.

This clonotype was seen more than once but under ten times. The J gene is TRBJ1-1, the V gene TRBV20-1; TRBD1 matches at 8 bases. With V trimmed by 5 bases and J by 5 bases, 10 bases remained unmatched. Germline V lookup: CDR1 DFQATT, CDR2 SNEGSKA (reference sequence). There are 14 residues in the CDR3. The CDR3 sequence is CSALIGQGRTEAFF. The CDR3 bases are TGCAGTGCTCTTATCGGACAGGGACGTACTGAAGCTTTCTTT.

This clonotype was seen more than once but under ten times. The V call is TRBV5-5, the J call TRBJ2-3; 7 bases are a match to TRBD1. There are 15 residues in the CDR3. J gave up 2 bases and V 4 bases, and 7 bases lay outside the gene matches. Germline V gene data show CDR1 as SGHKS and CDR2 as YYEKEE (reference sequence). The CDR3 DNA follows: TGTGCCAGCAGCCGACGACAGGGTCCCACAGATACGCAGTATTTT. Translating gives CASSRRQGPTDTQYF.